This T cell receptor (beta chain) was identified during a study of cytomegalovirus exposure and HLA in healthy donors. With 0 bases clipped from V and 5 bases from J, the junction kept 4 bases outside the gene matches. Germline CDR1 SGDLS, CDR2 YYNGEE. The CDR3 totals 15 residues. Using immunoSEQ multiplex PCR, the repertoire was profiled, and TCRdb retains in-frame clones only, with some absent. This sample has around 190,000 clones; roughly 83% occur once, and the top ten carry roughly 1.5%. This clone was counted a single time. The chain joins TRBV9 to TRBJ2-1; 8 bases match TRBD2. Sequencing input: PBMCs. This clonotype was sampled from a young woman in good health and CMV-seronegative. In DNA form, the CDR3 reads TGTGCCAGCAGCGTAGAACTAGCGGTAGACAATGAGCAGTTCTTC. This gives the protein CASSVELAVDNEQFF.